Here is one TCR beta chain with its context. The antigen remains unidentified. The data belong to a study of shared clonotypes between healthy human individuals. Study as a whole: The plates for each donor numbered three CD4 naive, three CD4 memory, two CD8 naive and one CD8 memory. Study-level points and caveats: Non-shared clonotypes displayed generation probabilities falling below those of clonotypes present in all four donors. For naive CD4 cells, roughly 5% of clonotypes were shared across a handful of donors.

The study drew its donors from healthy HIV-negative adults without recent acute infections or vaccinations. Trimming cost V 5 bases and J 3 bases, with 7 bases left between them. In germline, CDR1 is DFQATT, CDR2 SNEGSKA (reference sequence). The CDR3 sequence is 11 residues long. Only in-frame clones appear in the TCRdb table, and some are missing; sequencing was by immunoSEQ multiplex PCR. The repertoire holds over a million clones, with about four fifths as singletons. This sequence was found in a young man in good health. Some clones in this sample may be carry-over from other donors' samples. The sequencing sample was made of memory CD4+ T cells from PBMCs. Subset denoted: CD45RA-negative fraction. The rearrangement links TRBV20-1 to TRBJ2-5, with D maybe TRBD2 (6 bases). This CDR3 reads CSAGGEETQYF. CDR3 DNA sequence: TGCAGTGCTGGAGGGGAAGAGACCCAGTACTTC.